A single sample is the source of the 17 T cell receptor beta chains below, sequenced in a study of molecular identifiers for immune sequencing clone quantification. TCRdb analysed the PCR reads with MiXCR anew, one entry per CDR3 protein. The sample yields 490,000 or so distinct CDR3 sequences, around 23% seen once. The sample comprised naive CD8+ T cells from blood, with Jurkat cell RNA spiked in. Noted subset: FACS-sorted CD8+CD4-CCR7+CD45RA+ naive T cells. Source of these receptors: a human donor in good health. Some libraries in this study had Jurkat cell RNA spiked in.

Written as DNA, the CDR3 is TGTGCCAGCAGTCACCGGGACTATGCCTACGAGCAGTACTTC. This codes for CASSHRDYAYEQYF. The chain links TRBV25-1 to TRBJ2-7; 7 nucleotides align to TRBD2. Trimming cost V 5 bases and J 2 bases; bases outside gene matches: 6. The germline V gene has CDR1 MGHDK and CDR2 SYGVNS. The CDR3 extends over 14 amino acids.

This clonotype was recorded at least ten times. The chain carries TRBV7-9 and TRBJ2-4; 9 nucleotides line up with TRBD2. The V segment lost 7 bases and the J segment 0 bases; nucleotides outside the gene matches: 1. CDR1 is SEHNR and CDR2 is FQNEAQ in the germline V gene (reference sequence). The CDR3 has 14 amino acids. The CDR3 loop is CASTSGEAKNIQYF. For the CDR3, the DNA is TGTGCCAGCACTAGCGGGGAAGCCAAAAACATTCAGTACTTC.

The chain is built from TRBV12-3 or TRBV12-4 and TRBJ2-7, with 7 bases matching TRBD1. The CDR3 runs 12 residues. V was pared by 3 bases and J by 6 bases, with 2 bases of the junction left unmatched. DNA of the CDR3: TGTGCCAGCAGTTTGGGACAGCTCGAGCAGTACTTC. It specifies CASSLGQLEQYF.

This clonotype has at least ten counts. The chain employs TRBV7-2 and TRBJ2-1, with a possible D match to TRBD2 (6 bases). Trimming left V 4 bases short and J 8 bases short, with 15 bases between. The CDR3 spans 14 residues. Germline V lookup: CDR1 SGHTA, CDR2 FQGNSA. The CDR3 reads CASSWTTIMDEQFF. The CDR3 DNA reads as TGTGCCAGCAGCTGGACTACCATCATGGATGAGCAGTTCTTC.

This clonotype was seen more than once but under ten times. The gene calls are TRBV7-7 and TRBJ2-2, with D possibly being TRBD1 or TRBD2 (6 bases each). The CDR3 runs to 15 residues. Trimming pared 5 bases from V and 4 bases from J, leaving 14 bases between. CDR1 and CDR2 (germline): SSHAT, FNYEAQ (reference sequence). CDR3 sequence reads: CASSPQGRSTGELFF. CDR3 nucleotides: TGTGCCAGCAGCCCGCAGGGGAGGAGCACCGGGGAGCTGTTTTTT. Complete variable domain (other parts from reference TRBV7-7 and TRBJ2-2): GAGVSQSPRYKVTKRGQDVTLRCDPISSHATLYWYQQALGQGPEFLTYFNYEAQPDKSGLPSDRFSAERPEGSISTLTIQRTEQRDSAMYRCASSPQGRSTGELFFGEGSRLTVL.

A word on this clonotype: One end of the junction does not line up with germline, which may come from a read error. The rearrangement joins TRBV20-1 to TRBJ1-1; 7 bases map to TRBD1. The CDR3 sequence is 14 residues long. CDR1 is DFQATT and CDR2 is SNEGSKA in the germline V gene (reference sequence). CDR3 region: CSTSDDRVGTETFF. The CDR3 DNA is TGCAGTACTAGCGACGACAGGGTGGGCACTGAAACTTTCTTT.

This chain links TRBV9 with TRBJ2-1; D might be TRBD1 (6 bases). With 3 bases removed from V and 7 bases from J, the gap between germline ends came to 8 bases. Germline CDR1 SGDLS, CDR2 YYNGEE. CDR3 length: 12 amino acids. The DNA for the CDR3 is TGTGCCAGCAGCGGAGACAGGAATGAGCAGTTCTTC. This gives the protein CASSGDRNEQFF.

This sequence joins TRBV19 and TRBJ1-4; 7 bases match TRBD1. J gave up 0 bases and V 8 bases, and 6 bases lay outside the gene matches. From germline, CDR1 is LNHDA and CDR2 SQIVND (reference sequence). This CDR3 has 15 residues. Written as DNA, the CDR3 is TGTGCCAGTTACCCTCAGGGGGCAACTAATGAAAAACTGTTTTTT. As protein: CASYPQGATNEKLFF.

The V call is TRBV28, the J call TRBJ2-3, with D possibly TRBD2 on 5 matching bases. The germline CDR1 and CDR2 sequences are MDHEN and SYDVKM. Trimming removed 5 bases from V and 3 bases from J, with 18 bases in between. The CDR3 covers 16 residues. CDR3 loop: CASSDSRGWATDTQYF. As DNA, the CDR3 is TGTGCCAGCAGTGATTCTCGGGGATGGGCTACAGATACGCAGTATTTT.

On this clonotype itself: Possible read error: a much larger clone is one base away. The chain is built from TRBV29-1 and TRBJ2-7; TRBD2 is a possible D gene (5 bases). The V end was cut by 4 bases, the J end by 2 bases, with 12 bases between. Germline values: CDR1 SQVTM, CDR2 ANQGSEA. CDR3 length: 13 amino acids. CDR3 residues: CSVAQGGAYEQYF. CDR3 coding DNA: TGCAGCGTTGCCCAAGGAGGCGCCTACGAGCAGTACTTC.

This clonotype has only a few counts. The chain uses TRBV27 and TRBJ1-1, with TRBD1 as a possible D gene (5 bases). The CDR3 spans 15 residues. Germline assignment: CDR1 MNHEY and CDR2 SMNVEV (reference sequence). Trimming removed 0 bases from V and 5 bases from J, with 13 bases in between. Written as DNA, the CDR3 is TGTGCCAGCAGTTTATCTAGGGGTTATTGGACTGAAGCTTTCTTT. Translating gives CASSLSRGYWTEAFF.

This clonotype has ten or more counts. V is TRBV4-1 and J is TRBJ1-1; TRBD1 agrees at 10 bases. In germline, CDR1 is MGHRA, CDR2 YSYEKL. The CDR3 length is 17 residues. V shed 1 base and J 4 bases; nucleotides not matched to a gene: 9. CDR3 nucleotide sequence: TGCGCCAGCAGCCAAGCCGACAGGGGGCGCATGGGCACTGAAGCTTTCTTT. It is translated as CASSQADRGRMGTEAFF.

The V gene is TRBV28, the J gene TRBJ2-1; possible D gene TRBD1, 6 bases. CDR1 is MDHEN, CDR2 SYDVKM, per germline. CDR3 length equals 17 residues. The ends were cut back, 6 bases at V and 5 bases at J, with 23 bases in the middle. The CDR3 region is CASSELGQPKGHNEQFF. CDR3 DNA sequence: TGTGCCAGCAGCGAACTAGGACAGCCCAAGGGACACAATGAGCAGTTCTTC.

The chain couples TRBV6-2 or TRBV6-3 to TRBJ2-1; 15 bases are shared with TRBD2. Germline CDR1 reads MNHEY; CDR2 reads SVGEGT. The CDR3 is made up of 15 amino acids. The ends lost 2 bases at V and 9 bases at J; junction bases unmatched: 2. CDR3 in amino acids: CASSYGTSGGPEQFF. The CDR3 DNA is TGTGCCAGCAGTTACGGGACTAGCGGGGGGCCTGAGCAGTTCTTC.

On this clonotype: This may be a read error: a much more frequent sequence differs by one nucleotide. The gene calls are TRBV5-1 and TRBJ1-1; D not certain. This CDR3 is built from 14 residues. CDR1 is SGHRS and CDR2 is YFSETQ in the germline V gene. With 0 bases removed from V and 3 bases from J, the gap between germline ends came to 9 bases. For the CDR3, the DNA is TGCGCCAGCAGCTTGGGAGAGGACGACACTGAAGCTTTCTTT. This gives the protein CASSLGEDDTEAFF.

The V and J genes are TRBV20-1 and TRBJ2-1; D unclear. The germline V and J ends were trimmed by 4 bases and 2 bases, with 9 bases remaining between them. The CDR3 sequence is 13 residues long. Germline CDR1 reads DFQATT; CDR2 reads SNEGSKA (reference sequence). The CDR3 protein is CSAIWRTYNEQFF. In DNA, the CDR3 is TGCAGTGCTATTTGGCGGACCTACAATGAGCAGTTCTTC.

V is TRBV11-2 and J is TRBJ2-7, with 10 bases fitting TRBD2. Germline CDR1 and CDR2: SGHAT and FQNNGV. CDR3 length: 15 residues. Trimming removed 6 bases from V and 3 bases from J; junction bases left unmatched: 8. CDR3 nucleotide sequence: TGTGCCAGCAGTGTTAGCGGGGGGCCATACTACGAGCAGTACTTC. This translates into CASSVSGGPYYEQYF.